The 7 T cell receptor beta chains reported below all come from one sample, sequenced in a study of tumor and adjacent non-tumor tissue in lung cancer. Three rounds of nested PCR, following a modified ARM-PCR protocol, produced the TCRbeta library. TCRdb re-analysed the multiplex PCR reads in MiXCR, keeping a single row per CDR3 protein. The sample has 60,000 to 80,000 distinct CDR3 sequences, approximately 71% seen once. This sample's RNA came from whole unsorted tissue. This non-tumor lung sample came from over 3 cm beyond the tumor edge. Sequenced material: distant non-tumor lung tissue. The receptors come from a woman aged 50 to 60 with non-small cell lung cancer.

The genes are TRBV28 and TRBJ2-2, with 10 bases identical to TRBD1. This CDR3 contains 14 residues. From germline, CDR1 is MDHEN and CDR2 SYDVKM. Trimming took 7 bases from V and 6 from J; bases not matched to a gene: 5. CDR3 sequence reads: CASNSTGGSGELFF. The CDR3 region has the DNA TGTGCCAGCAATTCGACAGGGGGCTCCGGGGAGCTGTTTTTT.

With regard to this clonotype: This may arise from a read error, as a much more abundant clone is one base away. Written as DNA, the CDR3 is TGTGCCAGCAGCTTTATAGTGGGGTTTCGCACAGATACGCAGTATTTT. Its translation is CASSFIVGFRTDTQYF. The chain recombines TRBV12-3 or TRBV12-4 with TRBJ2-3; no definite D call. V was shortened by 6 bases and J by 1 base, with 17 bases between the two germline ends. The CDR3 has 16 residues.

As to this clonotype: Since a much larger clone is just one base distant, this may be a read error. This chain links TRBV20-1 with TRBJ2-1; the match to TRBD2 covers 10 bases. Germline values: CDR1 DFQATT, CDR2 SNEGSKA (reference sequence). This CDR3 contains 17 residues. The CDR3 nucleotides read TGCAGTGTTAGAGGCCCGTTACTAGCGGGGTCCTACAATGAGCAGTTCTTC. Translating it yields CSVRGPLLAGSYNEQFF.

About this clonotype: A much larger clone sits a single nucleotide away, making a read error possible. In DNA form, the CDR3 reads TGTGCCAGCAGTTTCCAGGGTGACTCTGGAAACACCATATATTTT. The encoded protein is CASSFQGDSGNTIYF. The V call is TRBV28, the J call TRBJ1-3; D perhaps matches TRBD1 (5 bases). The germline V gene encodes CDR1 MDHEN and CDR2 SYDVKM. The ends were cut back, 3 bases at V and 0 bases at J, with 9 bases in the middle. CDR3 size: 15 residues.

This clonotype has just one count. The CDR3 ends on some other residue instead of the conserved phenylalanine or tryptophan, so this is likely a read error. The CDR3 coding sequence is TGTGCCAGCAGCGATGGTTACAGAGAGACCCAGTACTTG. Translated: CASSDGYRETQYL. V and J are TRBV11-2 and TRBJ2-5; D unclear. Germline loops: CDR1 SGHAT, CDR2 FQNNGV. This CDR3 region has 13 residues. The V gene lost 5 bases and the J gene lost 4 bases, with 11 bases spanning the gap.

As regards this clonotype: A junction end diverges from the germline sequence, so it may reflect a read error. The V and J genes are TRBV29-1 and TRBJ2-7; TRBD2 is a possible D gene (6 bases). The CDR3 sequence is 13 residues long. Per germline, CDR1 SQVTM and CDR2 ANQGSEA. The CDR3 sequence is CNVLGGNDYKQYF. CDR3 DNA sequence: TGCAACGTATTAGGAGGGAATGACTACAAGCAGTACTTC.

This clonotype occurred many times. The chain joins TRBV28 to TRBJ2-7; D call uncertain. V dropped 1 base and J dropped 1 base, with 8 bases sitting between them. There are 14 residues in the CDR3. Germline V lookup: CDR1 MDHEN, CDR2 SYDVKM. Written as DNA, the CDR3 is TGTGCCAGCAGTTTATTGGCCATTTCCTACGAGCAGTACTTC. Translation gives CASSLLAISYEQYF.